Shown below are 3 T cell receptor beta chains from a single sample sequenced in a study of blood T cell repertoires in COVID-19. Clones were read by immunoSEQ multiplex PCR, and TCRdb kept only the in-frame ones, dropping some. Counted here are some 260,000 clones, 80% to 90% occurring once; the ten biggest clones make up 1.3% to 1.5%. Sequencing input: peripheral blood. The receptors stem from an elderly man with acute or convalescent COVID-19.

The gene calls are TRBV11-2 and TRBJ1-4; 8 bases are a match to TRBD1. Germline trimming cut 4 bases from V and 7 bases from J; bases unmatched to any gene: 8. Looked up from germline, CDR1 is SGHAT and CDR2 is FQNNGV. The CDR3 length is 15 residues. CDR3 bases: TGTGCCAGCAGCTCATACCTCAGGGGGCCTGAAAAACTGTTTTTT. This translates into CASSSYLRGPEKLFF. Full variable domain (missing parts from reference TRBV11-2 and TRBJ1-4): EAGVAQSPRYKIIEKRQSVAFWCNPISGHATLYWYQQILGQGPKLLIQFQNNGVVDDSQLPKDRFSAERLKGVDSTLKIQPAKLEDSAVYLCASSSYLRGPEKLFFGSGTQLSVL.

The J gene is TRBJ1-3, the V gene TRBV6-5; no definite D call. The CDR3 sequence is 15 residues long. Germline V gene lookup returns CDR1 MNHEY and CDR2 SVGAGI. V lost 0 bases, J lost 0 bases, and 6 bases lay in between. The CDR3 sequence is CASSYSRNSGNTIYF. The CDR3 DNA follows: TGTGCCAGCAGTTACTCGAGGAACTCTGGAAACACCATATATTTT.

This clone was recorded only once. The V and J genes are TRBV9 and TRBJ2-7; 14 nucleotides agree with TRBD2. The length of the CDR3 is 15 residues. V trimming: 5 bases; J trimming: 3 bases; junction bases outside the gene matches: 4. Germline V gives CDR1 SGDLS, CDR2 YYNGEE. In nucleotides, the CDR3 is TGTGCCAGCAGTTCCGGACTAGCGGGAGGCTACGAGCAGTACTTC. Translation gives CASSSGLAGGYEQYF.